This T cell receptor beta chain comes out of a study of OX40 agonist ivuxolimab in advanced cancers. TCRdb's copy holds only in-frame clones and misses some; the assay was immunoSEQ multiplex PCR. The repertoire consists of fewer than 65,000 clones, with approximately 87% occurring once and the leading ten covering approximately 5%. V was shortened by 8 bases and J by 4 bases, with 12 bases between the two germline ends. This CDR3 has 13 amino acids. Germline lookup yields CDR1 MNHNS and CDR2 SASEGT. The TCR sequence derives from an adult with an advanced solid tumor such as melanoma, head and neck, liver or kidney cancer. Sample: CD4+ or CD8+ T cells sorted from blood, taken in a trial of the OX40 agonist ivuxolimab. The chain has TRBV6-1 and TRBJ1-3; D remains unclear. CDR3: CASGSRKGNTIYF. The CDR3 DNA follows: TGTGCCAGCGGCTCCAGGAAAGGAAACACCATATATTTT.